One and the same sample provided the 12 T cell receptor beta chains below, sequenced in a study of OX40 agonist ivuxolimab in advanced cancers. TCRdb keeps only in-frame clones here, not all; method: immunoSEQ multiplex PCR. The repertoire holds about 82,000 clones, with roughly 92% as singletons. Sequenced here: CD4+ or CD8+ T cells sorted from blood, sampled in a trial of the OX40 agonist ivuxolimab. These receptors all come from an adult with an advanced solid tumor such as melanoma, head and neck, liver or kidney cancer.

V usage is TRBV18 and J usage is TRBJ1-3, with D perhaps matching TRBD1 (6 bases). The CDR3 is made up of 15 amino acids. The germline V and J ends were trimmed by 1 base and 0 bases, with 7 bases remaining between them. The germline V gene has CDR1 KGHSH and CDR2 LQKENI. The CDR3 coding sequence is TGTGCCAGCTCACCACGAGGGGGCTCTGGAAACACCATATATTTT. It yields the protein CASSPRGGSGNTIYF.

This chain connects TRBV13 to TRBJ2-1, with 7 bases identical to TRBD2. After removal of 5 bases from V and 5 bases from J, the junction contained 9 bases not matched to a gene. CDR3 size: 15 residues. Germline CDR1 PRHDT, CDR2 FYEKMQ (reference sequence). The CDR3 spells CASSPRELWDNEQFF. CDR3 DNA sequence: TGTGCCAGCAGCCCGCGGGAGCTTTGGGACAATGAGCAGTTCTTC. The whole variable domain, filled in from reference TRBV13 and TRBJ2-1, reads AAGVIQSPRHLIKEKRETATLKCYPIPRHDTVYWYQQGPGQDPQFLISFYEKMQSDKGSIPDRFSAQQFSDYHSELNMSSLELGDSALYFCASSPRELWDNEQFFGPGTRLTVL.

V and J are TRBV18 and TRBJ2-1; D assignment may be TRBD1 or TRBD2 (5 bases each). V lost 0 bases and J 9 bases, leaving 18 bases between the germline ends. Germline assignment: CDR1 KGHSH and CDR2 LQKENI. This CDR3 comprises 16 residues. DNA for the CDR3: TGTGCCAGCTCACCACCAAGCGGTTCAGGGCACGGTGAGCAGTTCTTC. This sequence encodes CASSPPSGSGHGEQFF.

This clone was found a few times. V usage is TRBV30 and J usage is TRBJ1-4; TRBD1 aligns across 7 bases. Per germline, CDR1 GTSNPN and CDR2 SVGIG (reference sequence). V shed 5 bases and J 13 bases; nucleotides not matched to a gene: 4. The CDR3 loop spans 10 amino acids. CDR3 residues: CAWGGDRLFF. For the CDR3, the DNA is TGTGCCTGGGGAGGGGACAGACTGTTTTTT.

The chain links TRBV30 to TRBJ2-2; weak D call: TRBD2 (5 bases). From germline, CDR1 is GTSNPN and CDR2 SVGIG (reference sequence). The CDR3 runs to 14 residues. V lost 3 bases to trimming and J lost 0 bases, with 8 bases between them. Written as DNA, the CDR3 is TGTGCCTGGAGCCGGCGGGCGAACACCGGGGAGCTGTTTTTT. Translating gives CAWSRRANTGELFF.

The CDR3 sequence: CASSLAPSGGGRADTQYF. The CDR3 DNA is TGCGCCAGCAGCTTGGCCCCTAGCGGGGGAGGTCGTGCAGATACGCAGTATTTT. The V call is TRBV5-1, the J call TRBJ2-3; 10 bases line up with TRBD2. Germline V gene sequence: CDR1 SGHRS, CDR2 YFSETQ. This CDR3 region has 18 residues. Trimming removed 0 bases from V and 4 bases from J; junction bases left unmatched: 11.

The chain recombines TRBV5-8 with TRBJ1-1; TRBD1 is a possible D gene (5 bases). CDR1 SGHTS and CDR2 YDEGEE come from the germline V gene. The CDR3 loop spans 15 amino acids. Trimming took off 0 bases at V and 1 base at J, with 10 bases between the two ends. CDR3 loop: CASSLGEGRNTEAFF. The CDR3 region has the DNA TGTGCCAGCAGCTTGGGGGAGGGGCGGAACACTGAAGCTTTCTTT.

The chain recombines TRBV9 with TRBJ2-3; the D is unclear. The CDR3 is 15 residues long. Germline loops: CDR1 SGDLS, CDR2 YYNGEE. The V end was cut by 0 bases, the J end by 1 base, with 9 bases between. The CDR3 bases are TGTGCCAGCAGCGTAGCTGCAGCTGGCACAGATACGCAGTATTTT. It yields the protein CASSVAAAGTDTQYF. Together with reference TRBV9 and TRBJ2-3, the CDR3 gives the full variable domain: DSGVTQTPKHLITATGQRVTLRCSPRSGDLSVYWYQQSLDQGLQFLIQYYNGEERAKGNILERFSAQQFPDLHSELNLSSLELGDSALYFCASSVAAAGTDTQYFGPGTRLTVL.

This clone was picked up one time. This chain joins TRBV27 and TRBJ2-3; D is unclear. The length of the CDR3 is 12 residues. The germline V and J ends were trimmed by 4 bases and 2 bases, with 4 bases remaining between them. Germline CDR1 reads MNHEY; CDR2 reads SMNVEV (reference sequence). The CDR3 bases are TGTGCCAGCAGTTCATTCACAGATACGCAGTATTTT. Translated, it gives CASSSFTDTQYF.

This clone was counted a single time. The CDR3 region is CASSGSGAGGTEAFF. In DNA form, the CDR3 reads TGTGCCAGTAGTGGCTCGGGGGCCGGGGGCACTGAAGCTTTCTTT. The rearrangement uses TRBV19 and TRBJ1-1; tentative D call: TRBD1 (6 bases). Per the germline V gene, CDR1 is LNHDA and CDR2 is SQIVND (reference sequence). V dropped 5 bases and J dropped 4 bases, with 17 bases sitting between them. The CDR3 is made up of 15 amino acids.

The chain recombines TRBV11-3 with TRBJ1-1; D unresolved. The CDR3 is 14 amino acids. V lost 0 bases and J 2 bases, leaving 7 bases between the germline ends. CDR1 is SGHNT and CDR2 is YENEEA in the germline V gene. The DNA of the CDR3 is TGTGCCAGCAGCTTAGACAGCGGAAACACTGAAGCTTTCTTT. Its protein is CASSLDSGNTEAFF.

A single count supports this clone. The gene calls are TRBV6-1 and TRBJ1-1, with a weak D call TRBD1 (5 bases). The CDR3 has 15 residues. Trimming took off 6 bases at V and 1 base at J, with 15 bases between the two ends. Germline-derived CDR1 and CDR2 are MNHNS and SASEGT. Written as DNA, the CDR3 is TGTGCCAGCAGGGGTTCACAGGACTCGAACACTGAAGCTTTCTTT. Its translation: CASRGSQDSNTEAFF.